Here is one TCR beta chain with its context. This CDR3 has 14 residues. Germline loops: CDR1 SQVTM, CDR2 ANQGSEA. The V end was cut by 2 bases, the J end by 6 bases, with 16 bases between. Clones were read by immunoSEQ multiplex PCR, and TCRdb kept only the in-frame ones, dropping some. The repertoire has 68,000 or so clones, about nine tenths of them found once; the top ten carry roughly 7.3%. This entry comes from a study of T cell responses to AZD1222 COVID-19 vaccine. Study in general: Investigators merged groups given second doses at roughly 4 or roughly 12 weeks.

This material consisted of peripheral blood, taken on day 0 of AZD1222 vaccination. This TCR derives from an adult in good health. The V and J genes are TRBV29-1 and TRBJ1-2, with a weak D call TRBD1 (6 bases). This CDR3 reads CSVERLGTTNGYTF. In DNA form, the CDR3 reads TGCAGCGTTGAAAGGTTAGGGACAACAAATGGCTACACCTTC.